These 29 T cell receptor beta chains came from one sample sequenced in a study of blood T cell repertoires in COVID-19. TCRdb's table, derived via immunoSEQ multiplex PCR, lists solely in-frame clones and lacks some. In the table there are about 400,000 clones, roughly 86% of which are singletons. Input material: PBMCs or T cells enriched from blood (not recorded which). These receptor sequences come from a woman in her twenties or thirties who had recovered from COVID-19.

The chain employs TRBV10-3 and TRBJ2-1, with TRBD2 identical over 9 bases. With V trimmed by 0 bases and J by 3 bases, 9 bases remained unmatched. Germline-derived CDR1 and CDR2 are ENHRY and SYGVKD. This CDR3 comprises 18 residues. This CDR3 reads CAISESPRTSASYNEQFF. The CDR3 coding sequence is TGTGCCATCAGTGAGTCGCCCCGGACTAGCGCGAGCTACAATGAGCAGTTCTTC.

The chain joins TRBV5-4 to TRBJ1-2; 8 bases align to TRBD1. Looked up from germline, CDR1 is SGHNT and CDR2 is YYREEE (reference sequence). This CDR3 comprises 15 residues. J was trimmed by 4 bases and V by 4 bases; bases with no gene match: 9. CDR3 DNA sequence: TGTGCCAGCAGCGGACAGGGAGTTGGGGGCTATGGCTACACCTTC. It is translated as CASSGQGVGGYGYTF.

The V call is TRBV27, the J call TRBJ2-2; 7 bases align to TRBD1. Trimming cost V 5 bases and J 6 bases; bases outside gene matches: 3. The CDR3 consists of 13 residues. Germline V lookup: CDR1 MNHEY, CDR2 SMNVEV (reference sequence). This chain's CDR3 is CASSPGQAGELFF. The CDR3 DNA follows: TGTGCCAGCAGTCCCGGACAGGCCGGGGAGCTGTTTTTT.

In this sample, this clone turned up a few times. The genes are TRBV2 and TRBJ2-7; 10 nucleotides agree with TRBD1. Unmatched junction bases numbered 8, after V lost 4 bases and J lost 5 bases. The CDR3 is made up of 15 amino acids. Germline V gives CDR1 SNHLY, CDR2 FYNNEI. The CDR3, as DNA: TGTGCCAGCAGTGGCCGTGGGACAGGGGACGACGAGCAGTACTTC. Protein: CASSGRGTGDDEQYF.

The V call is TRBV7-9, the J call TRBJ2-2; 8 bases fit TRBD1. The V gene's germline CDR1 is SEHNR and CDR2 FQNEAQ (reference sequence). This CDR3 region has 18 residues. Unmatched junction bases numbered 17, after V lost 8 bases and J lost 3 bases. The CDR3 loop reads CASHAAGGSSGDTGELFF. The CDR3, as DNA: TGTGCCAGCCACGCGGCAGGGGGCTCGAGTGGGGACACCGGGGAGCTGTTTTTT.

In its sample, this clone was seen a few times. V is TRBV7-9 and J is TRBJ2-7, with D perhaps matching TRBD2 (6 bases). The CDR3 covers 15 residues. The V gene's germline CDR1 is SEHNR and CDR2 FQNEAQ (reference sequence). V lost 1 base and J 2 bases, leaving 12 bases between the germline ends. The CDR3 protein is CASSLGGTSTYEQYF. CDR3 in DNA: TGTGCCAGCAGCTTAGGTGGGACTTCCACCTACGAGCAGTACTTC.

In DNA, the CDR3 is TGTGCCAGCAGCCTAACGACAGGGCCGCCCTCCTACGAGCAGTACTTC. Protein sequence: CASSLTTGPPSYEQYF. The chain has TRBV5-6 and TRBJ2-7, with 7 bases identical to TRBD1. The germline V gene encodes CDR1 SGHDT and CDR2 YYEEEE. Trimming removed 4 bases from V and 0 bases from J; junction bases left unmatched: 10. The CDR3 runs 16 residues. The full variable domain, completed using reference TRBV5-6 and TRBJ2-7, is DAGVTQSPTHLIKTRGQQVTLRCSPKSGHDTVSWYQQALGQGPQFIFQYYEEEERQRGNFPDRFSGHQFPNYSSELNVNALLLGDSALYLCASSLTTGPPSYEQYFGPGTRLTVT.

This rearrangement joins TRBV4-3 to TRBJ1-1, with D tentatively TRBD1 (5 bases). This CDR3 is 15 amino acids long. Deletions cut 1 base from V and 3 bases from J, with 12 bases between. CDR1 and CDR2 (germline): LGHNA, YSLEER. The CDR3 nucleotides read TGCGCCAGCAGCCAAGCGGTCAGGGCGGACACTGAAGCTTTCTTT. Translating it yields CASSQAVRADTEAFF.

The sample holds one count of this clone. The chain couples TRBV24-1 to TRBJ1-2; TRBD1 matches at 7 bases. Germline V gene lookup returns CDR1 KGHDR and CDR2 SFDVKD. Unmatched junction bases numbered 10, after V lost 4 bases and J lost 3 bases. CDR3 length: 16 amino acids. The CDR3, as DNA: TGTGCCACCAGTGAGGGGACAGCCCTGGGGGACTATGGCTACACCTTC. It translates to CATSEGTALGDYGYTF.

Concerning this clone itself: Different DNA sequences within this sample yield the same CDR3. This sequence joins TRBV11-1 and TRBJ2-7, with TRBD1 matching over 11 bases. V lost 5 bases to trimming and J lost 1 base; unmatched junction nucleotides: 4. From germline, CDR1 is SGHAT and CDR2 FQDESV (reference sequence). The CDR3 consists of 15 residues. CDR3 amino acids: CASSPRDRGSYEQYF. As DNA, the CDR3 is TGTGCCAGCAGCCCCCGGGACAGGGGGTCCTACGAGCAGTACTTC.

The chain couples TRBV10-3 to TRBJ1-3; D might be TRBD1 (5 bases). CDR1 and CDR2 from the germline V gene are ENHRY and SYGVKD. This CDR3 spans 12 amino acids. Deletions cut 10 bases from V and 1 base from J, with 8 bases between. The CDR3 bases are TGTGCCACCGGGGGATCTGGAAACACCATATATTTT. Translated: CATGGSGNTIYF.

This clone was recorded only once. This chain connects TRBV29-1 to TRBJ1-5; tentatively, D is TRBD1 (5 bases). Germline lookup yields CDR1 SQVTM and CDR2 ANQGSEA. V shed 3 bases and J shed 2 bases, with 11 bases lying between them. This CDR3 region has 14 residues. The CDR3 protein is CSVELQGGNQPQHF. In nucleotides, the CDR3 is TGCAGCGTTGAGCTGCAGGGCGGCAATCAGCCCCAGCATTTT.

CDR3 in amino acids: CASSVGLTGDEKLFF. In DNA, the CDR3 is TGTGCCAGCAGCGTAGGATTGACAGGGGATGAAAAACTGTTTTTT. The chain combines TRBV9 with TRBJ1-4, with 8 nucleotides matching TRBD1. The length of the CDR3 is 15 residues. From germline, CDR1 is SGDLS and CDR2 YYNGEE. The trim removed 0 bases at V and 6 bases at J, leaving 4 bases unmatched.

The V and J genes are TRBV20-1 and TRBJ2-7; TRBD1 might be the D (6 bases). V was pared by 3 bases and J by 0 bases, with 21 bases between. The CDR3 contains 17 residues. Germline CDR1 is DFQATT and CDR2 is SNEGSKA (reference sequence). In DNA, the CDR3 is TGCAGTGCTAGTCTCCGGACAGTCGGGCAGAGCTCCTACGAGCAGTACTTC. Encoded protein: CSASLRTVGQSSYEQYF.

This chain links TRBV28 with TRBJ1-5, with 8 bases lining up with TRBD1. The CDR3 runs 14 residues. Unmatched junction bases numbered 7, after V lost 6 bases and J lost 6 bases. From germline, CDR1 is MDHEN and CDR2 SYDVKM. CDR3 in amino acids: CASRPTGGGQPQHF. The CDR3 coding sequence is TGTGCCAGCAGACCTACAGGGGGGGGTCAGCCCCAGCATTTT.

This rearrangement joins TRBV29-1 to TRBJ1-1; D unresolved. Germline assignment: CDR1 SQVTM and CDR2 ANQGSEA. V gave up 7 bases and J gave up 4 bases, with 16 bases separating them. This CDR3 has 13 amino acids. CDR3 protein: CSAGGRLVTEAFF. As DNA, the CDR3 is TGCAGCGCCGGAGGGCGGTTAGTCACTGAAGCTTTCTTT.

The genes are TRBV30 and TRBJ2-7, with 8 bases that match TRBD2. Germline V gene sequence: CDR1 GTSNPN, CDR2 SVGIG (reference sequence). The CDR3 loop spans 13 amino acids. Germline trimming cut 4 bases from V and 7 bases from J; bases unmatched to any gene: 9. The DNA of the CDR3 is TGTGCCTGGATGGGTGGACTAGCAGGGGAGCAGTACTTC. Its protein is CAWMGGLAGEQYF.

This clone was seen repeatedly, ten times or more. The chain is built from TRBV28 and TRBJ1-4; possibly TRBD1 for D (5 bases). Trimming took 4 bases from V and 0 from J, leaving 15 bases between them. Germline values: CDR1 MDHEN, CDR2 SYDVKM. This CDR3 is built from 17 residues. The CDR3 protein is CASSYLGQTTTNEKLFF. The CDR3 DNA sequence: TGTGCCAGCAGTTACCTGGGGCAGACGACAACTAATGAAAAACTGTTTTTT.

The chain recombines TRBV6-4 with TRBJ2-2, with no clear D. The CDR3 has 13 residues. Per the germline V gene, CDR1 is MRHNA and CDR2 is SNTAGT. V was clipped by 2 bases and J by 6 bases, with 7 bases between them. The CDR3 nucleotides are TGTGCCAGCAGTGACCAACGGGCCGGGGAGCTGTTTTTT. It translates to CASSDQRAGELFF.

This clone was counted between two and nine times. This rearrangement joins TRBV19 to TRBJ1-1; no clear D. Germline V CDR1 and CDR2: LNHDA, SQIVND (reference sequence). V gave up 7 bases and J gave up 2 bases, with 14 bases separating them. This CDR3 comprises 14 residues. The CDR3 nucleotides read TGTGCCAGTATCAATGGACTGCTTAACACTGAAGCTTTCTTT. Its protein is CASINGLLNTEAFF.

The chain has TRBV5-1 and TRBJ1-6; 10 nucleotides align to TRBD1. The germline CDR1 and CDR2 sequences are SGHRS and YFSETQ. V trimming: 5 bases; J trimming: 10 bases; junction bases outside the gene matches: 9. The CDR3 is made up of 15 amino acids. The CDR3 sequence: CASRPGTGVDSPLHF. The CDR3, as DNA: TGCGCCAGCAGGCCCGGGACAGGGGTGGACTCACCCCTCCACTTT.

Concerning this clone itself: The identical CDR3 is also encoded by other nucleotide sequences in the sample. The chain uses TRBV13 and TRBJ1-1; 7 nucleotides agree with TRBD1. Germline trimming cut 3 bases from V and 1 base from J; bases unmatched to any gene: 2. The V gene's germline CDR1 is PRHDT and CDR2 FYEKMQ (reference sequence). The CDR3 is 14 residues long. The CDR3 DNA reads as TGTGCCAGCAGCTTCCGGACAGGGAACACTGAAGCTTTCTTT. Its translation is CASSFRTGNTEAFF.

This clone was counted once. The chain recombines TRBV12-5 with TRBJ1-6; D not certain. Germline lookup yields CDR1 LGHNT and CDR2 FRNRAP. Trimming left V 7 bases short and J 6 bases short, with 13 bases between. CDR3 length: 14 residues. In nucleotides, the CDR3 is TGTGCTAGTGATGGCGCCAGGTCTAATTCACCCCTCCACTTT. Encoded protein: CASDGARSNSPLHF. Drawing the rest from reference TRBV12-5 and TRBJ1-6, the complete variable domain is DARVTQTPRHKVTEMGQEVTMRCQPILGHNTVFWYRQTMMQGLELLAYFRNRAPLDDSGMPKDRFSAEMPDATLATLKIQPSEPRDSAVYFCASDGARSNSPLHFGNGTRLTVT.

The chain has TRBV2 and TRBJ2-1, with 9 bases that match TRBD2. The trim removed 7 bases at V and 10 bases at J, leaving 14 bases unmatched. Looked up from germline, CDR1 is SNHLY and CDR2 is FYNNEI. CDR3 length: 15 residues. This CDR3 reads CASTPVHLAGSEQFF. The CDR3, as DNA: TGTGCCAGCACCCCAGTCCATCTAGCGGGATCGGAGCAGTTCTTC.

Concerning this clone: An end of the junction differs from the germline gene, which may be a read error. J is TRBJ1-1 and V is TRBV3-1 (or the pseudogene TRBV3-2); D is ambiguous. The CDR3 has 11 residues. Germline CDR1 LGHDT, CDR2 YNNKEL (reference sequence). The CDR3: CASSHNSEAFF. CDR3 nucleotides: TGTGCCAGCAGCCACAACAGTGAAGCTTTCTTT.

This chain joins TRBV30 and TRBJ2-3; 7 nucleotides match TRBD1. This CDR3 region has 15 residues. Losses at the gene ends were 3 bases for V and 0 bases for J; bases not matched to a gene: 6. Germline values: CDR1 GTSNPN, CDR2 SVGIG (reference sequence). In nucleotides, the CDR3 is TGTGCCTGGAGCCCAACAGGGGACAGCACAGATACGCAGTATTTT. It yields the protein CAWSPTGDSTDTQYF.

This rearrangement joins TRBV30 to TRBJ1-4; 9 bases match TRBD1. The CDR3 loop spans 16 amino acids. Per germline, CDR1 GTSNPN and CDR2 SVGIG (reference sequence). V shed 3 bases, J shed 7 bases, and the junction held 12 bases outside the gene matches. CDR3 nucleotide sequence: TGTGCCTGGAGCCGGGACAGGGTTTTATCTGCTGAAAAACTGTTTTTT. Translation gives CAWSRDRVLSAEKLFF.

The CDR3 sequence: CASSLVRAYEQYF. CDR3 in DNA: TGTGCCAGCAGCTTGGTTAGAGCCTACGAGCAGTACTTC. The gene calls are TRBV5-5 and TRBJ2-7, with D hard to call. The V end lost 0 bases, the J end lost 2 bases, and 6 bases lay between the germline ends. This CDR3 spans 13 amino acids. The V gene's germline CDR1 is SGHKS and CDR2 YYEKEE (reference sequence).

CDR3 DNA sequence: TGCGCCAGCAGCTTACGGGGGACAGGGGATACCACAGATACGCAGTATTTT. The encoded protein is CASSLRGTGDTTDTQYF. The rearrangement links TRBV5-1 to TRBJ2-3; 10 positions agree with TRBD1. The germline gives CDR1 SGHRS, CDR2 YFSETQ. This CDR3 spans 17 amino acids. Unmatched junction bases numbered 8, after V lost 2 bases and J lost 2 bases.